This passage covers 17 T cell receptor beta chains from one sample sequenced in a study of blood T cells in healthy people across ages. Primed by a sample-barcoded 5' primer and a J-beta primer mix, a second PCR proceeded for about 7 to 11 cycles. Each CDR3 protein gets one entry after TCRdb re-called the 5' RACE reads with MiXCR. The sample holds about a million distinct CDR3 sequences, roughly 48% seen once. The sample comprised blood. All receptors derive from a man younger than 40 in good health.

The CDR3 nucleotides read TGTGCCACCAGCAGGGGACAGGGTGGGAATGAGCAGTTCTTC. Translated, it gives CATSRGQGGNEQFF. This chain connects TRBV15 to TRBJ2-1, with 9 bases aligning to TRBD1. This CDR3 region has 14 residues. Trimming took 3 bases from V and 7 from J; bases not matched to a gene: 4. The V gene's germline CDR1 is LNHNV and CDR2 YYDKDF (reference sequence).

This clonotype came up many times. The chain has TRBV6-5 and TRBJ2-7; 7 bases match TRBD1. The CDR3 runs to 16 residues. Germline CDR1 MNHEY, CDR2 SVGAGI. The V and J ends lost 6 bases and 5 bases, in that order; junction bases with no gene match: 16. CDR3 residues: CASSPFLRQGSNEQYF. In DNA, the CDR3 is TGTGCCAGCAGCCCGTTCCTAAGACAGGGAAGCAACGAGCAGTACTTC.

CDR3 loop: CASSLNPSLNTEAFF. DNA of the CDR3: TGCGCCAGCAGCTTGAATCCGTCCCTGAACACTGAAGCTTTCTTT. The J gene is TRBJ1-1, the V gene TRBV5-1, with unresolved D. The CDR3 spans 15 residues. Germline assignment: CDR1 SGHRS and CDR2 YFSETQ. V gave up 1 base and J gave up 0 bases, with 10 bases separating them.

The chain carries TRBV20-1 and TRBJ2-1; 9 bases are shared with TRBD2. The CDR3 covers 16 residues. Germline V gene lookup returns CDR1 DFQATT and CDR2 SNEGSKA (reference sequence). Trimming at V came to 0 bases and at J to 7 bases, leaving 10 bases not matched to a gene. CDR3 residues: CSARDLRRGGANEQFF. The CDR3, as DNA: TGCAGTGCTAGAGATCTTCGGCGCGGGGGGGCAAATGAGCAGTTCTTC.

The rearrangement joins TRBV20-1 to TRBJ2-2; tentative D call: TRBD2 (7 bases). Per germline, CDR1 DFQATT and CDR2 SNEGSKA (reference sequence). V was shortened by 0 bases and J by 2 bases, with 13 bases between the two germline ends. The CDR3 has 16 residues. CDR3 DNA sequence: TGCAGTGCTAGAGATGGGGGGGCTTTCAACACCGGGGAGCTGTTTTTT. As protein: CSARDGGAFNTGELFF.

V and J are TRBV28 and TRBJ1-3, with a tentative D call TRBD1 (6 bases). Trimming shortened V by 1 base and J by 2 bases, and 12 bases separated the two germline ends. CDR1 and CDR2 from the germline V gene are MDHEN and SYDVKM. CDR3 length: 16 amino acids. The CDR3 sequence is CASSLSQGTTGNTIYF. CDR3 sequence (DNA): TGTGCCAGCAGTTTATCCCAGGGGACTACTGGAAACACCATATATTTT.

The rearrangement links TRBV11-3 to TRBJ2-5; TRBD1 aligns across 7 bases. The V gene end was trimmed by 4 bases and the J gene end by 5 bases; junction bases not matched to a gene: 7. The CDR3 has 14 residues. Germline-derived CDR1 and CDR2 are SGHNT and YENEEA. CDR3 coding DNA: TGTGCCAGCAGCTCTTTGACAGGGCCGGAGACCCAGTACTTC. Translated, it gives CASSSLTGPETQYF.

As DNA, the CDR3 is TGTGCCAGCAGCCAGCTATTCGGACAGGGCCCCTACGAGCAGTACTTC. Protein: CASSQLFGQGPYEQYF. The chain carries TRBV7-2 and TRBJ2-7; the match to TRBD1 covers 8 bases. Germline V gives CDR1 SGHTA, CDR2 FQGNSA. The CDR3 extends over 16 amino acids. V was clipped by 5 bases and J by 2 bases; unmatched bases: 11. The entire variable domain, with the rest obtained from reference TRBV7-2 and TRBJ2-7, is as follows: GAGVSQSPSNKVTEKGKDVELRCDPISGHTALYWYRQSLGQGLEFLIYFQGNSAPDKSGLPSDRFSAERTGGSVSTLTIQRTQQEDSAVYLCASSQLFGQGPYEQYFGPGTRLTVT.

This chain uses TRBV12-3 or TRBV12-4 with TRBJ2-5; the D gene is possibly TRBD2 (7 bases). V lost 6 bases to trimming and J lost 4 bases, with 15 bases between them. This CDR3 region has 14 residues. Written as DNA, the CDR3 is TGTGCCAGCAGCCCAGGGGAGGGGTTAGAGACCCAGTACTTC. Encoded protein: CASSPGEGLETQYF.

The chain carries TRBV7-2 and TRBJ2-3; 12 nucleotides agree with TRBD1. CDR3 length equals 17 residues. The germline CDR1 and CDR2 sequences are SGHTA and FQGNSA. The ends lost 1 base at V and 6 bases at J; junction bases unmatched: 8. The DNA of the CDR3 is TGTGCCAGCAGCTTAGTGGGCGTGGGACAGGGGGCCGATACGCAGTATTTT. Translating gives CASSLVGVGQGADTQYF.

This clonotype was counted between two and nine times. CDR3 in DNA: TGCAGCGTTGAAGGGGGAGCCCACGAGCAGTACTTC. It is translated as CSVEGGAHEQYF. The chain recombines TRBV29-1 with TRBJ2-7, with a tentative D call TRBD2 (5 bases). The germline CDR1 and CDR2 sequences are SQVTM and ANQGSEA. The length of the CDR3 is 12 residues. V was cut by 1 base and J by 5 bases, with 9 bases left in between.

This chain uses TRBV4-2 with TRBJ2-7, with 9 bases that match TRBD1. From germline, CDR1 is LGHNA and CDR2 YNFKEQ. With 0 bases clipped from V and 2 bases from J, the junction kept 5 bases outside the gene matches. This CDR3 region has 16 residues. The CDR3 coding sequence is TGTGCCAGCAGCCAAGAGGTGGGACAGGGAGCCTACGAGCAGTACTTC. Encoded protein: CASSQEVGQGAYEQYF.

The V gene is TRBV6-2 or TRBV6-3, the J gene TRBJ2-7, with D unclear. The CDR3 runs 12 residues. Germline V gene sequence: CDR1 MNHEY, CDR2 SVGEGT. The V gene lost 2 bases and the J gene lost 7 bases, with 9 bases spanning the gap. The CDR3 region is CASSYHTGEQYF. The DNA for the CDR3 is TGTGCCAGCAGTTACCACACCGGTGAGCAGTACTTC.

This chain links TRBV10-3 with TRBJ2-5, with a tentative D call TRBD2 (5 bases). Germline CDR1 ENHRY, CDR2 SYGVKD. V was trimmed by 0 bases and J by 10 bases, leaving 9 bases between them. This CDR3 region has 12 residues. CDR3 region: CAISESMAGQYF. The DNA of the CDR3 is TGTGCCATCAGTGAGTCGATGGCGGGCCAGTACTTC.

V usage is TRBV20-1 and J usage is TRBJ2-2; 11 nucleotides line up with TRBD1. The junction had 17 bases not matched to a gene; V was cut back by 8 bases and J by 6 bases. The V gene's germline CDR1 is DFQATT and CDR2 SNEGSKA (reference sequence). The CDR3 has 17 amino acids. The CDR3 reads CSPSVTGQGARSGELFF. The DNA for the CDR3 is TGCAGTCCCTCGGTTACCGGACAGGGGGCGCGGTCCGGGGAGCTGTTTTTT.

The table lists this clonotype with a count of one. At one of its ends the junction is not consistent with the germline gene, which may arise from a read error. The chain uses TRBV5-1 and TRBJ2-3; 13 bases are shared with TRBD2. The CDR3 covers 16 residues. The germline V gene encodes CDR1 SGHRS and CDR2 YFSETQ. The CDR3: CTSSWTSGGGLDTQYF. CDR3 DNA: TGCACCAGCAGTTGGACTAGCGGGGGAGGTCTAGATACGCAGTATTTT.

The chain is built from TRBV4-2 and TRBJ1-4; D is unclear. V was clipped by 1 base and J by 4 bases, with 7 bases between them. This CDR3 region has 14 residues. From germline, CDR1 is LGHNA and CDR2 YNFKEQ. In DNA form, the CDR3 reads TGTGCCAGCAGCCAAGCGGTGTATAATGAAAAACTGTTTTTT. Translation gives CASSQAVYNEKLFF.